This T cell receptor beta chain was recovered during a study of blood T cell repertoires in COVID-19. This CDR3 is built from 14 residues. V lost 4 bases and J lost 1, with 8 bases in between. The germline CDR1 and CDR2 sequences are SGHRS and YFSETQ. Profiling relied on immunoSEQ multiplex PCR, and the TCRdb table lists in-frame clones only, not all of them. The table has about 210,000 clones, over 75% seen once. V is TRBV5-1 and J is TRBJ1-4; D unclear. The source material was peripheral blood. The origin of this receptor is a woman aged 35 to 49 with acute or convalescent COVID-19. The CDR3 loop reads CASSDGRTNEKLFF. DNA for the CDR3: TGCGCCAGCAGCGACGGGAGAACTAATGAAAAACTGTTTTTT.